This T cell receptor beta chain was retrieved from a study of CD8+ T cells in alopecia areata. Regarding the study as a whole: Scalp data also include sequences from resident alphabeta T cells of normal skin. Elevated clonality characterized lesional scalp relative to normal scalp, particularly in alopecia totalis/universalis.

This clone occurred once. Its antigen remains unidentified. Both CD4+ and CD8+ T cells were separated by sorting PBMCs. The CDR3 contains 14 residues. Germline V gives CDR1 MNHEY, CDR2 SMNVEV (reference sequence). The V gene lost 5 bases and the J gene lost 5 bases, with 16 bases spanning the gap. RNA, once extracted, was reverse transcribed into cDNA for use as the sequencing template. Sequencing used immunoSEQ multiplex PCR; TCRdb keeps in-frame clones, though not all of them. The sample yields 130,000 to 150,000 clones, 62% seen once. Sequencing was carried out using CD8+ T cells sorted from blood. The origin of this receptor is a human donor in good health. The chain links TRBV27 to TRBJ2-7; maybe TRBD2 (7 bases). The CDR3 nucleotides read TGTGCCAGCAGTCCCCGGGGGGCCAGCAACGAGCAGTACTTC. Translating it yields CASSPRGASNEQYF.